This T cell receptor beta chain was sequenced for a study of T cell responses to AZD1222 COVID-19 vaccine. The table came from immunoSEQ multiplex PCR; TCRdb's copy has only in-frame clones and leaves some out. In the table there are fewer than 150,000 clones, roughly 88% of which are singletons. Details on this clone: The target antigen is unknown.

Notes on the study in general: Most donors were white British, females outnumbered males, and clonal diversity was possibly underestimated. With two AZD1222 doses given, Spike-specific TCR breadth and depth both rose. Repertoire samples came only from after the peak T cell response. Nearly half of spike-specific TCRs reportedly target variant regions that are unmutated in the B.1.351 and B.1.1.7 variants.

The CDR3 is 13 residues long. V was shortened by 5 bases and J by 4 bases, with 11 bases between the two germline ends. V usage is TRBV12-3 or TRBV12-4 and J usage is TRBJ1-2; possible D gene TRBD1, 6 bases. This material consisted of peripheral blood, taken 28 days after the second AZD1222 dose. The TCR sequence derives from an adult who received the AZD1222 COVID-19 vaccine. CDR3 in DNA: TGTGCCAGCAGTACAGGGTTAAGCTATGGCTACACCTTC. Amino acid sequence: CASSTGLSYGYTF.